This TCR beta chain was recorded in a study of CD8 T cells in ankylosing spondylitis. Findings and limits, study-wide: Seemingly characteristic of ankylosing spondylitis blood was a TCR beta motif consisting of about 8 highly homologous variants.

Using quantitative 5'-RACE with molecular barcodes, the authors made TCR beta libraries. TCRdb itself ran the 5' RACE reads through MiXCR, one entry per CDR3 protein. The top ten clones hold more than 7% of a sample with 250,000 to 400,000 distinct CDR3 sequences, under 14% of them seen once. On this clonotype itself: The target antigen is unknown.

In germline, CDR1 is KGHSH, CDR2 LQKENI. The CDR3 spans 16 residues. V was pared by 5 bases and J by 4 bases, with 11 bases of the junction left unmatched. Input material: blood, either unsorted or a sorted T cell fraction (not recorded which). J is TRBJ2-1 and V is TRBV18; 7 nucleotides agree with TRBD1. This TCR was sampled from a female donor with ankylosing spondylitis or in good health (not recorded which). CDR3 nucleotides: TGTGCCAGCTCATCGATAACAGGGGAATCTTACAATGAGCAGTTCTTC. The encoded protein is CASSSITGESYNEQFF.